This T cell receptor beta chain was sequenced in a study of human T cells and chemical hapten exposure. Study background: Mostly female patients had alopecia areata, totalis or universalis.

Of note for this clonotype: Its antigen is as yet unknown. This may stem from a read error, because a much larger clone lies one nucleotide away.

Study-wide points: Patch test score rose with PT1 expanded TCRs, significant at 8, 16, 32, not 4.

Time point here: patch test 1, 2 weeks after DPC sensitization. Noted treatment: therapeutic diphenylcyclopropenone sensitization with weekly scalp DPC. The CDR3 has 14 residues. Trimming removed 6 bases at V and 5 bases at J, with 16 bases between. TCRdb itself ran the RACE reads through MiXCR, one entry per CDR3 protein. The table has about 380,000 distinct CDR3 sequences, 4.8% seen once; the top ten hold approximately 2.3%. The receptor was derived from a woman aged 50 to 60 with alopecia areata. Some clones in this sample may be carry-over from other donors' samples. Sequences were derived from whole blood, sampled in connection with sensitization to the hapten diphenylcyclopropenone (DPC). This chain joins TRBV12-3 or TRBV12-4 and TRBJ1-1; D is ambiguous. In DNA form, the CDR3 reads TGTGCCAGCAGGTCGGATCGGGCGATGACTGAAGCTTTCTTT. Translating it yields CASRSDRAMTEAFF.